This TCR beta chain was captured by sequencing in a study of blood T cell repertoires in COVID-19. Some clones are missing from TCRdb's copy, which holds only in-frame ones; the method was immunoSEQ multiplex PCR. The sample lists some 370,000 clones, around 87% occurring once. Germline loops: CDR1 SGHVS, CDR2 FQNEAQ. The CDR3 sequence is 14 residues long. V lost 5 bases, J lost 7 bases, and 18 bases lay in between. The chain employs TRBV7-8 and TRBJ2-7; tentative D call: TRBD2 (5 bases). Input material: peripheral blood. The TCR sequence derives from a woman aged 25 to 39 with COVID-19, enrolled during active disease. The CDR3 DNA is TGTGCCAGCAGCCCTATCCACCGGGGTACGGAGCAGTACTTC. This encodes CASSPIHRGTEQYF.